Each of the 13 T cell receptor beta chains below was sequenced from the same sample in a study of CD8+ T cells in alopecia areata. Reverse transcribed after extraction, RNA yielded cDNA as the sequencing template. TCRdb's copy holds only in-frame clones and misses some; the assay was immunoSEQ multiplex PCR. The sample yields 100,000 to 120,000 clones, 45% to 60% seen once. Sample: NKG2D-low CD8+ T cells sorted from blood. All receptors come from a human donor with alopecia areata.

The chain couples TRBV27 to TRBJ2-3; no firm D call. Trimming shortened V by 3 bases and J by 3 bases, and 13 bases separated the two germline ends. The length of the CDR3 is 15 residues. Germline-derived CDR1 and CDR2 are MNHEY and SMNVEV (reference sequence). CDR3 in DNA: TGTGCCAGCAGTTTCGGCCCCTACGGGACAGATACGCAGTATTTT. This sequence encodes CASSFGPYGTDTQYF.

The chain carries TRBV2 and TRBJ2-7; TRBD2 matches 14 bases. CDR1 SNHLY and CDR2 FYNNEI come from the germline V gene. The CDR3 runs to 14 residues. The J segment lost 5 bases and the V segment lost 8 bases, leaving 5 bases of the junction unmatched. The CDR3 nucleotides read TGTGCCAGCCGGACTAGCGGGAGGTCCCACGAGCAGTACTTC. Protein: CASRTSGRSHEQYF.

The chain recombines TRBV7-6 with TRBJ2-5; D uncertain. The V end lost 2 bases, the J end lost 0 bases, and 13 bases lay between the germline ends. The CDR3 is 16 residues long. Looked up from germline, CDR1 is SGHVS and CDR2 is FNYEAQ. Here the CDR3 reads CASSLPGIGDQETQYF. CDR3 in DNA: TGTGCCAGCAGCTTACCCGGTATTGGGGACCAAGAGACCCAGTACTTC.

The gene calls are TRBV28 and TRBJ2-5, with D perhaps matching TRBD2 (5 bases). V was trimmed by 3 bases and J by 0 bases, leaving 11 bases between them. Germline assignment: CDR1 MDHEN and CDR2 SYDVKM. The CDR3 contains 15 residues. CDR3 sequence reads: CASSFPDGNQETQYF. DNA for the CDR3: TGTGCCAGCAGTTTCCCCGACGGGAACCAAGAGACCCAGTACTTC.

In this sample, this clone turned up a few times. The chain couples TRBV19 to TRBJ2-6, with D possibly matching TRBD2 (5 bases). The CDR3 loop spans 14 amino acids. Between the trimmed V and J ends, which lost 5 bases and 3 bases, there was a span of 8 bases. Germline V lookup: CDR1 LNHDA, CDR2 SQIVND (reference sequence). In DNA form, the CDR3 reads TGTGCCAGTAGTCCGGGGAATGGGGCCAACGTCCTGACTTTC. This encodes CASSPGNGANVLTF. The full variable domain, its missing parts supplied by reference TRBV19 and TRBJ2-6, is DGGITQSPKYLFRKEGQNVTLSCEQNLNHDAMYWYRQDPGQGLRLIYYSQIVNDFQKGDIAEGYSVSREKKESFPLTVTSAQKNPTAFYLCASSPGNGANVLTFGAGSRLTVL.

There are a few counts of this clone. The gene calls are TRBV29-1 and TRBJ1-4, with D possibly being TRBD1 (6 bases). The ends were cut back, 4 bases at V and 0 bases at J, with 15 bases in the middle. Germline CDR1 SQVTM, CDR2 ANQGSEA. The CDR3 sequence is 16 residues long. CDR3 loop: CSVAGASGTTNEKLFF. DNA for the CDR3: TGCAGCGTTGCGGGGGCGTCTGGCACAACTAATGAAAAACTGTTTTTT.

The chain joins TRBV7-6 to TRBJ2-1; perhaps TRBD2 as D (6 bases). V was pared by 5 bases and J by 3 bases, with 14 bases between. The CDR3 length is 15 residues. From germline, CDR1 is SGHVS and CDR2 FNYEAQ. The CDR3 DNA reads as TGTGCCAGCAGCCCCCCCGGGACTGTCTACAATGAGCAGTTCTTC. Translated, it gives CASSPPGTVYNEQFF.

This clone was detected only a few times. This chain joins TRBV7-9 and TRBJ1-2; D not resolved. The V and J ends lost 3 bases and 5 bases respectively, with 10 bases between them. Germline CDR1 and CDR2: SEHNR and FQNEAQ (reference sequence). The CDR3 loop spans 13 amino acids. DNA for the CDR3: TGTGCCAGCAGCTTCAGTCACAGATATGGCTACACCTTC. As protein: CASSFSHRYGYTF.

The sample holds one count of this clone. Here the CDR3 DNA reads TGCAGCGTTGAAGATTCGGGGAAAGAGGCTGGAAACACCATATATTTT. It translates to CSVEDSGKEAGNTIYF. V usage is TRBV29-1 and J usage is TRBJ1-3, with unresolved D. V shed 0 bases and J shed 2 bases, with 14 bases lying between them. Per germline, CDR1 SQVTM and CDR2 ANQGSEA. The CDR3 has 16 residues.

The rearrangement links TRBV2 to TRBJ2-1; 12 bases are a match to TRBD2. The CDR3 extends over 14 amino acids. CDR1 and CDR2 (germline): SNHLY, FYNNEI. V shed 3 bases, J shed 9 bases, and the junction held 3 bases outside the gene matches. The CDR3 is CASSERLAGAEQFF. The CDR3, as DNA: TGTGCCAGCAGTGAGAGACTAGCGGGAGCTGAGCAGTTCTTC.

The rearrangement joins TRBV30 to TRBJ1-1, with unresolved D. V gave up 4 bases and J gave up 11 bases, with 11 bases separating them. The germline V gene encodes CDR1 GTSNPN and CDR2 SVGIG (reference sequence). The CDR3 contains 10 residues. CDR3 DNA: TGTGCCTGGACTCGGGGTGGGGCTTTCTTT. It yields the protein CAWTRGGAFF.

The chain is built from TRBV7-3 and TRBJ2-5, with 7 bases identical to TRBD2. The CDR3 extends over 16 amino acids. Germline V gene data show CDR1 as SGHTA and CDR2 as FQGTGA. The V segment lost 2 bases and the J segment 3 bases; nucleotides outside the gene matches: 9. The CDR3 is CASSLFGGSKKETQYF. The CDR3 DNA is TGTGCCAGCAGCTTATTCGGGGGGAGTAAAAAAGAGACCCAGTACTTC. Full variable domain (rest looked up from reference TRBV7-3 and TRBJ2-5): GAGVSQTPSNKVTEKGKYVELRCDPISGHTALYWYRQSLGQGPEFLIYFQGTGAADDSGLPNDRFFAVRPEGSVSTLKIQRTERGDSAVYLCASSLFGGSKKETQYFGPGTRLLVL.

This chain joins TRBV29-1 and TRBJ2-7, with D possibly called TRBD1 or TRBD2 (6 bases each). The CDR3 is 15 amino acids. CDR1 and CDR2 (germline): SQVTM, ANQGSEA. V was cut by 3 bases and J by 8 bases, with 23 bases left in between. The CDR3, as DNA: TGCAGCGTTGAGGGGGAGGAGGGGACACCTTTTAAGCAGTACTTC. This codes for CSVEGEEGTPFKQYF.